The rows below give T cell receptor beta chains drawn from one sample of a study of T cells in Graves' hyperthyroidism and ophthalmopathy. TCRdb ran MiXCR on the multiplex PCR reads and lists one entry per CDR3 protein. The sample lists fewer than 110,000 distinct CDR3 sequences, roughly 15% seen once, with around 42% in the top ten. Sequenced input: blood. The receptors stem from a woman between 45 and 60 years old with Graves' hyperthyroidism. Both conserved end residues are part of each CDR3. A D gene is named only where the DNA matches it firmly. Expanded clones are given a class, and other clones once, few, many or no size at all.

TGTGCCAGCAGACGCGGTGAATCCTACGAGCAGTACTTC CASRRGESYEQYF - TRBJ2-7 TRBV7-8 -
TGTGCCAGCAGCTGGCCCCCCGCGGCATACGAGCAGTACTTC CASSWPPAAYEQYF - TRBJ2-7 TRBV7-9 many
TGCAGTGCTAGAAGTAACACCAAGGCGGGCACTGAAGCTTTCTTT CSARSNTKAGTEAFF - TRBJ1-1 TRBV20-1 many
TGTGCCAGTTCATTTGGGGGCCCAGATACGCAGCATTTT CASSFGGPDTQHF - TRBJ1-5 TRBV6-1 -
TGTGCCAGCAGACTTATGAACACTGAAGCTTTCTTT CASRLMNTEAFF - TRBJ1-1 TRBV28 many
TGCAGCGGGGGGGTGAACACTGAAGCTTTCTTT CSGGVNTEAFF - TRBJ1-1 TRBV29-1 many
TGTGCCAGCAGTTTATTAGAGGCCCAGTACTTC CASSLLEAQYF - TRBJ2-5 TRBV12-3/TRBV12-4 few
TGTGCCAGCAGTTACTCTGGCAGGGGGGGTGAAAAACTGTTTTTT CASSYSGRGGEKLFF TRBD1 TRBJ1-4 TRBV6-6 many
TGTGCCAGCAGCCAACAGCCGGGACTGCCTAGCTCCTACAATGAGCAGTTCTTC CASSQQPGLPSSYNEQFF - TRBJ2-1 TRBV7-9 few
TGTGCCAGCAGCCACAGAAACAGGGGAGAAAATTCACCCCTCCACTTT CASSHRNRGENSPLHF TRBD1 TRBJ1-6 TRBV3-1 many
TGTGCCAGCAGCCCGGGACTAGCTGGTATAGATGAGCAGTTCTTC CASSPGLAGIDEQFF TRBD2 TRBJ2-1 TRBV7-9 many
TGTGCCAGCAGCTTAGAACAGGGAAAAGTTGGGACTGAAGCTTTCTTT CASSLEQGKVGTEAFF - TRBJ1-1 TRBV11-2 many
TGTGCCAGCAGCCGCTCTAGCGGGGGTAACGAGCAGTACTTC CASSRSSGGNEQYF TRBD2 TRBJ2-7 TRBV4-2 -
TGTGCCAGCAGCCCAAGCCTCGTCGGAGAAGCTTTCTTT CASSPSLVGEAFF - TRBJ1-1 TRBV11-2 many
TGTGCCAGCAGCACCTGGGGACGGGACTCTGGGGCCAACGTCCTGACTTTC CASSTWGRDSGANVLTF - TRBJ2-6 TRBV7-9 many
TGTGCCAGCAGCACAGGGGGCGGGGTAGAGACCCAGTACTTC CASSTGGGVETQYF TRBD1 TRBJ2-5 TRBV2 -
TGTGCCAGCAGCCAGGACCGGAGCTCCTACAATGAGCAGTTCTTC CASSQDRSSYNEQFF - TRBJ2-1 TRBV14 -
TGTGCCAGCAGCACCGTCCGTTACGAGCAGTACTTC CASSTVRYEQYF - TRBJ2-7 TRBV5-8 few